This T cell receptor beta chain was captured by sequencing in a study of OX40 agonist ivuxolimab in advanced cancers. Clones were sequenced by immunoSEQ multiplex PCR, and TCRdb holds only the in-frame ones, with some missing. Of tens of thousands of clones in the sample, around 80% were seen once. After removal of 4 bases from V and 7 bases from J, the junction contained 3 bases not matched to a gene. This CDR3 is 13 amino acids long. CDR1 is LNHDA and CDR2 is SQIVND in the germline V gene (reference sequence). The sample consisted of CD4+ or CD8+ T cells sorted from blood, taken in a trial of the OX40 agonist ivuxolimab. This chain links TRBV19 with TRBJ1-4; 7 positions match TRBD1. This sequence originates from an adult with an advanced solid tumor such as melanoma, head and neck, liver or kidney cancer. The CDR3 reads CASSKTGTEKLFF. The CDR3 coding sequence is TGTGCCAGTAGTAAGACAGGGACTGAAAAACTGTTTTTT.